This TCR beta chain originates from a study of blood T cell repertoires in COVID-19. The CDR3 is 16 amino acids. With V trimmed by 2 bases and J by 5 bases, 7 bases remained unmatched. Germline assignment: CDR1 SGHDT and CDR2 YYEEEE. Sequencing was performed with immunoSEQ multiplex PCR; in TCRdb, only in-frame clones are kept and a portion is missing. This sample has roughly 250,000 clones; 80% to 85% occur once, and the top ten carry about 2.9%. V gene TRBV5-6 combines with J gene TRBJ2-5; 12 bases fit TRBD2. Sequencing was done on a sample of peripheral blood. The clonotype originates from a woman aged 60-75 years with active or convalescent COVID-19. CDR3 loop: CASSLPSGGETETQYF. Written as DNA, the CDR3 is TGTGCCAGCAGCTTACCTAGCGGGGGGGAGACCGAGACCCAGTACTTC.